This TCR beta chain stems from a study of CD8+ T cells in alopecia areata. This clone was seen more than once but under ten times. Indicated treatment: oral pan-JAK inhibitor, 5-10 mg twice daily. Sequencing templates came from extracted RNA that was reverse transcribed into cDNA. Method: immunoSEQ multiplex PCR; TCRdb's copy keeps in-frame clones and lacks some. In the table there are 150,000 to 200,000 clones, more than 55% of which are singletons. Material: CD4+ T cells sorted from blood, obtained around week 49, from a patient treated with tofacitinib. This sequence was found in a human donor with alopecia areata.

The CDR3 DNA sequence: TGTGCCAGCAGTGAAACGTCCAGGGGCATCGACACCTTC. Protein sequence: CASSETSRGIDTF. The rearrangement links TRBV2 to TRBJ1-2, with D possibly matching TRBD1 (6 bases). V lost 2 bases and J 12 bases, leaving 16 bases between the germline ends. This CDR3 is built from 13 residues. Germline CDR1 SNHLY, CDR2 FYNNEI.